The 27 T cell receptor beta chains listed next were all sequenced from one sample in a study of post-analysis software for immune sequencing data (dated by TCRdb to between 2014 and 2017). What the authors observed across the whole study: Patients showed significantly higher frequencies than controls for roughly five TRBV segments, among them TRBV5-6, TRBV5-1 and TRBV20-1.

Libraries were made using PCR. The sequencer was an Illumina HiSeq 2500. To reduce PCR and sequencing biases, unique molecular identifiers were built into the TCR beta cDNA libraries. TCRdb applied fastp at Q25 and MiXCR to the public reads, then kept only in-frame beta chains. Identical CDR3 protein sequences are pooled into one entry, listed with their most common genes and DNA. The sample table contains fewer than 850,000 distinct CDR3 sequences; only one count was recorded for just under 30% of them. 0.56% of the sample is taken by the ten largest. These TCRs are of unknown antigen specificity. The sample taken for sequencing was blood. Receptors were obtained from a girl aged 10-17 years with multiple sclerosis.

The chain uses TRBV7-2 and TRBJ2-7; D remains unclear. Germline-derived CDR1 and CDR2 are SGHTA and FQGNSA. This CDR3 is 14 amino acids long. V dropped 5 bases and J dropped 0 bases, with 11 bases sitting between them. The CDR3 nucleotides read TGTGCCAGCAGCCCCCGACCGATCTCCTACGAGCAGTACTTC. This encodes CASSPRPISYEQYF.

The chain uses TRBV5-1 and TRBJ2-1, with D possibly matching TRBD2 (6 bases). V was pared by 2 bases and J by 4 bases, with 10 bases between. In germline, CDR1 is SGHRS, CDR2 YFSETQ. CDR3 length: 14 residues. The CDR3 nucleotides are TGCGCCAGCAGCTTAAGCGGGCTTTACAATGAGCAGTTCTTC. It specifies CASSLSGLYNEQFF.

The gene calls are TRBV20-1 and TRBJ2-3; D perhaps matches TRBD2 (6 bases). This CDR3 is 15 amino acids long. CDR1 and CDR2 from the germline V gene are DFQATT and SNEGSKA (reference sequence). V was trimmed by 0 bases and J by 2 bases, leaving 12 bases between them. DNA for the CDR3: TGCAGTGCTAGAGATCTAGGAGGGAACACAGATACGCAGTATTTT. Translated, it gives CSARDLGGNTDTQYF.

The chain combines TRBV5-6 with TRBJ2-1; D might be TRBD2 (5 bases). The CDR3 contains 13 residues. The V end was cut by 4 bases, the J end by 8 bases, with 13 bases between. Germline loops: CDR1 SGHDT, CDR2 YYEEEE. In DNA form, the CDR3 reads TGTGCCAGCAGCCCTCGGGGTACCGATGAGCAGTTCTTC. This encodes CASSPRGTDEQFF.

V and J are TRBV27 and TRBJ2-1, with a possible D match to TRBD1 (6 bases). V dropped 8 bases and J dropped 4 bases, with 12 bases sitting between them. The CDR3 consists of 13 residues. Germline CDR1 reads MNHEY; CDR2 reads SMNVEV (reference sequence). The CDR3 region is CASGQTGYNEQFF. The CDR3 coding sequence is TGTGCCAGCGGACAGACGGGGTACAATGAGCAGTTCTTC.

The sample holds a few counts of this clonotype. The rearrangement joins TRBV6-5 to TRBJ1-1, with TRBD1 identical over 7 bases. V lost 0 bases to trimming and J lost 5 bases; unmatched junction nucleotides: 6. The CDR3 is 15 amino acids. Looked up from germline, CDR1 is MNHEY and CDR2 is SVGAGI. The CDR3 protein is CASSYSPSTGTEAFF. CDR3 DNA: TGTGCCAGCAGTTACTCACCGTCGACAGGGACTGAAGCTTTCTTT.

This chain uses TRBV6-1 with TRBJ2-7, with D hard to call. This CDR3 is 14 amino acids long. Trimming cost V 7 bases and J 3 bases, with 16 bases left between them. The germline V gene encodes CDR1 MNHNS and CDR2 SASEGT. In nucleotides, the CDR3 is TGTGCCAGCAAGCCGGAACCCAAAAACTACGAGCAGTACTTC. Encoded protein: CASKPEPKNYEQYF.

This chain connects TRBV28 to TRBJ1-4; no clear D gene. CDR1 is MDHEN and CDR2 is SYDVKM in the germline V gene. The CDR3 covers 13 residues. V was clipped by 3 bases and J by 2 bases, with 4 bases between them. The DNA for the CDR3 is TGTGCCAGCAGTTTTATGACTAATGAAAAACTGTTTTTT. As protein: CASSFMTNEKLFF.

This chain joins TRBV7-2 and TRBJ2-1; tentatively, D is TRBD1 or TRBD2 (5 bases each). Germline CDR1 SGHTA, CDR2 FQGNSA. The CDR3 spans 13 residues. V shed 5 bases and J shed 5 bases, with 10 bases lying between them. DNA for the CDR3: TGTGCCAGCAGCCGGGACGTCGACAATGAGCAGTTCTTC. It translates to CASSRDVDNEQFF.

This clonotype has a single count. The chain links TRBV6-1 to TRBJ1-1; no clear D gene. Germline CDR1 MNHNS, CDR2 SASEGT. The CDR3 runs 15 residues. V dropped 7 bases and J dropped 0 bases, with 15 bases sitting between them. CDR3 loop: CASTQRVVLNTEAFF. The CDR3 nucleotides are TGTGCCAGCACTCAAAGAGTGGTTTTGAACACTGAAGCTTTCTTT.

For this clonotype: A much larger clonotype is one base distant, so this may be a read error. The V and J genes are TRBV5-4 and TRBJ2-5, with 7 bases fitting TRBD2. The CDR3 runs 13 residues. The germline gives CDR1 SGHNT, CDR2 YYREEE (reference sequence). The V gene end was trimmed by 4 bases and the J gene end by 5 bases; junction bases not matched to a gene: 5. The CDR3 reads CASSQTSWETQYF. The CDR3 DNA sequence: TGTGCCAGCAGCCAGACTAGCTGGGAGACCCAGTACTTC. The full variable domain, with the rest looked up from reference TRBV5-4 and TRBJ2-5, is ETGVTQSPTHLIKTRGQQVTLRCSSQSGHNTVSWYQQALGQGPQFIFQYYREEENGRGNFPPRFSGLQFPNYSSELNVNALELDDSALYLCASSQTSWETQYFGPGTRLLVL.

This chain's CDR3 is CASSYSASAIEQFF. The CDR3 DNA follows: TGTGCCAGCAGTTACTCGGCATCAGCGATTGAGCAGTTCTTC. This chain uses TRBV6-2 or TRBV6-3 with TRBJ2-1, with no clear D. There are 14 residues in the CDR3. The germline gives CDR1 MNHEY, CDR2 SVGEGT. Trimming pared 0 bases from V and 9 bases from J, leaving 12 bases between.

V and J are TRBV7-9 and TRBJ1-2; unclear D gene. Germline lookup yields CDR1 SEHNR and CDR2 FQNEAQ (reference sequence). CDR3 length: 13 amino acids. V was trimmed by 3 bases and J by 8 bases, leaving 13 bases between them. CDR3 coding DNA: TGTGCCAGCAGCTTCGCGGGGAGAAGGGGCTACACCTTC. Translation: CASSFAGRRGYTF.

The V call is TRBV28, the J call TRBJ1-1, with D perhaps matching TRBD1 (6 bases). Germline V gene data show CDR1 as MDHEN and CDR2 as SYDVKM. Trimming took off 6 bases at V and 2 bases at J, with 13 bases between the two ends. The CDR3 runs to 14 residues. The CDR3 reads CASRATGINTEAFF. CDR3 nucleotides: TGTGCCAGCAGGGCCACAGGGATCAACACTGAAGCTTTCTTT.

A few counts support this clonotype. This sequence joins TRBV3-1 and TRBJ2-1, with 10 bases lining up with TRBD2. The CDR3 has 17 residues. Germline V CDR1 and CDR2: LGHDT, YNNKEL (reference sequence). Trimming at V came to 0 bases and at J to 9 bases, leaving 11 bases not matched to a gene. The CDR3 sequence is CASSQDGAGGPRGEQFF. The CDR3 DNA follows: TGTGCCAGCAGCCAAGACGGAGCGGGGGGGCCCCGGGGTGAGCAGTTCTTC.

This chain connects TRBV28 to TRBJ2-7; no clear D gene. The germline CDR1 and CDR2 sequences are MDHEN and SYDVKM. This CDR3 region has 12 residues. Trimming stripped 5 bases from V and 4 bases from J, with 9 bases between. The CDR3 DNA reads TGTGCCAGCAGTCCCCCTCGTTACGAGCAGTACTTC. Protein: CASSPPRYEQYF. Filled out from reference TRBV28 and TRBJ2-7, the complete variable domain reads DVKVTQSSRYLVKRTGEKVFLECVQDMDHENMFWYRQDPGLGLRLIYFSYDVKMKEKGDIPEGYSVSREKKERFSLILESASTNQTSMYLCASSPPRYEQYFGPGTRLTVT.

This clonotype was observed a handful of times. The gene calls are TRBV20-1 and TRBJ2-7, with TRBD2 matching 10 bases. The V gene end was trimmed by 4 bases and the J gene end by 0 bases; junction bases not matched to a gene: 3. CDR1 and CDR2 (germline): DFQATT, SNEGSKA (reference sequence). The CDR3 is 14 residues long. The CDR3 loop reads CSAKTSGFSYEQYF. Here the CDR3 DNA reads TGCAGTGCTAAGACTAGCGGGTTCTCCTACGAGCAGTACTTC.

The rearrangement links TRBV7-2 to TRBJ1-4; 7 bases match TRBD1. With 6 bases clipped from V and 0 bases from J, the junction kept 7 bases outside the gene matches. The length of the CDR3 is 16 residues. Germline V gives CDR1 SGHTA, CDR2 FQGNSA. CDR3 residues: CASSPGQSTTNEKLFF. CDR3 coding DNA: TGTGCCAGCAGTCCGGGACAGTCAACAACTAATGAAAAACTGTTTTTT.

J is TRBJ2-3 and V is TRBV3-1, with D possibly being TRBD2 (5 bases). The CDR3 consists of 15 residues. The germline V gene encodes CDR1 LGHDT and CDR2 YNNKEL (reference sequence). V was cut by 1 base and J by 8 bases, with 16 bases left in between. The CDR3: CASSQGRRPQSTQYF. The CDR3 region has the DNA TGTGCCAGCAGCCAAGGGCGGAGGCCACAGAGTACGCAGTATTTT.

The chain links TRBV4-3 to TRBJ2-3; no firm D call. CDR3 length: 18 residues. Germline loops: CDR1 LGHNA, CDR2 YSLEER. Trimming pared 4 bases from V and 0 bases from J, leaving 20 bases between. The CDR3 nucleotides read TGCGCCAGCAGCCCATGGGCCCGCGGACCCGAGAGCACAGATACGCAGTATTTT. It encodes CASSPWARGPESTDTQYF.

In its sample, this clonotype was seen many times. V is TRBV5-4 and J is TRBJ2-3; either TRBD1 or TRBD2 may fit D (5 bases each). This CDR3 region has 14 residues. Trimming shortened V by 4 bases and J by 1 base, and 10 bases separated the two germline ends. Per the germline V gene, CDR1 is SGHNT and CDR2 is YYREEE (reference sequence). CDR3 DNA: TGTGCCAGCAGCCCGGGGCGTCGCACAGATACGCAGTATTTT. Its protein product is CASSPGRRTDTQYF.

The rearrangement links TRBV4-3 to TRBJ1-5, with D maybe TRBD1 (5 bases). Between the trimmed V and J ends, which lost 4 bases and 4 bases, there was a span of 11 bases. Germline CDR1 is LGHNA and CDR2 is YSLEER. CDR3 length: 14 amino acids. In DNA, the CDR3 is TGCGCCAGCAGCCCGGGGCAGCCAAATCAGCCCCAGCATTTT. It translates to CASSPGQPNQPQHF.

The CDR3 region is CASSQDDLAGDSYNEQFF. In DNA, the CDR3 is TGTGCCAGCAGCCAAGACGACCTAGCGGGGGATTCCTACAATGAGCAGTTCTTC. The genes are TRBV4-2 and TRBJ2-1; 10 nucleotides match TRBD2. Germline trimming cut 0 bases from V and 1 base from J; bases unmatched to any gene: 6. Germline V gene data show CDR1 as LGHNA and CDR2 as YNFKEQ. The CDR3 runs to 18 residues.

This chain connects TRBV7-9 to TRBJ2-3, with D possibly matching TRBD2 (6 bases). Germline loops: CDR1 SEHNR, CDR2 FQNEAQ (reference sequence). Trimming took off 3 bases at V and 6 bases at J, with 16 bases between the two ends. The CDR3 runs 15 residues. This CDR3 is CASSFGLAFGDTQYF. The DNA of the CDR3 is TGTGCCAGCAGCTTCGGGCTAGCGTTTGGTGATACGCAGTATTTT.

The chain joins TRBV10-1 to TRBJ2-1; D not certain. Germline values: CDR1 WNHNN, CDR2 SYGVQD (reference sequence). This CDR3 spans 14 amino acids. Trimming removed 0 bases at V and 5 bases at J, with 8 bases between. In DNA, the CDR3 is TGCGCCAGCAGTGAGTCGGGCAGGAACAATGAGCAGTTCTTC. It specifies CASSESGRNNEQFF.

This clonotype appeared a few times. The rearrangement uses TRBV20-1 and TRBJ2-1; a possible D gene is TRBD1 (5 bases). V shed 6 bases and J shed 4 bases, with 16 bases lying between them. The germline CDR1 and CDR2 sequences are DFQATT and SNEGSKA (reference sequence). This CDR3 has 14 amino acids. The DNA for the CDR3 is TGCAGTGCCCTTCGACCGACAGATTACAATGAGCAGTTCTTC. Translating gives CSALRPTDYNEQFF.

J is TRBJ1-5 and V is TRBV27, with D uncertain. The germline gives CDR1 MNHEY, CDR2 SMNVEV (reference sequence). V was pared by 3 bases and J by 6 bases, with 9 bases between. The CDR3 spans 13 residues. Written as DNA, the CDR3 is TGTGCCAGCAGTTTCTCCTGGGGTCAGCCCCAGCATTTT. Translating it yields CASSFSWGQPQHF.